This TCR beta chain was identified during a study of shared T cell receptors in the human thymus. This table comes from immunoSEQ multiplex PCR, and its TCRdb copy is limited to in-frame clones, with some not included. The data hold roughly 410,000 clones, with 85% to 95% observed a single time. The J segment lost 3 bases and the V segment lost 7 bases, leaving 3 bases of the junction unmatched. The CDR3 is 13 residues long. Germline-derived CDR1 and CDR2 are MRHNA and SNTAGT. The material sequenced was thymocytes. This clonotype was sampled from a human donor. The V call is TRBV6-4, the J call TRBJ2-3; 8 bases fit TRBD1. This CDR3 is CASNQGATDTQYF. The CDR3 DNA sequence: TGTGCCAGCAATCAGGGGGCGACAGATACGCAGTATTTT.